This T cell receptor (beta chain) was sequenced for a study of PD-L1 blockade in urothelial cancer (dated by TCRdb to about 2017). Regarding the complete study: Therapy was started in the mid-2010s for all patients, and atezolizumab 1,200 mg was administered intravenously every 3 weeks. Twenty-five of 29 patients were males with bladder-origin urothelial cancer, and about 60% of the 29 reported a prior smoking history. An ECOG performance status of 0 or 1 was recorded for the patients, and 0 to 3 prior chemotherapy regimens had been received by the patients. Blood samples were analyzed at 3 weeks after treatment start (second dose) and at 6 weeks after treatment start. Blood samples gave a median of around 140,000 T cells and 80,000 to 95,000 unique TCRs, with a median clonality of 0.080. Somatic, immune and clinical correlates of response to PD-L1 blockade with atezolizumab in urothelial cancer were the focus of an exploratory multi-omic analysis. Pretreatment tumor samples and matched peripheral blood, collected serially before and after atezolizumab treatment, underwent TCR sequencing. Progression-free survival longer than 6 months counted as durable clinical benefit, and TCR features were additionally tested against both progression-free and overall survival. In the same patients who had TCR sequencing, pretreatment tumors also underwent whole exome sequencing and RNA sequencing. Nine patients reached durable clinical benefit, while around 19 patients did not. Under 30 patients had pretreatment blood TCR-seq, roughly 24 had at least one posttreatment blood collection, and roughly 24 had tumor TCR-seq. Beyond this particular receptor, the publication reports: A pretreatment peripheral blood TCR clonality below the median was linked to improved progression-free and overall survival. Because of the small sample size (n = 29) and the many exploratory analyses performed, the results are intended to be regarded as hypothesis-generating. Patients with durable benefit showed greater expansion of tumor-associated TCR clones in peripheral blood 3 weeks after starting treatment (n = 22, p = 0.022).

There are 14 amino acids in the CDR3, from cysteine to phenylalanine inclusive. The DNA shown is the 42-base CDR3, in frame from base 1. The CDR1 and CDR2 encoded by the germline V gene are ENHRY and SYGVKD. The germline V end is reduced by 11 bases and the J end by 5 bases; junction bases left unmatched: 13. About this clone: The antigen it recognizes is unknown. No base quality values were provided; no much bigger clone lies one nucleotide off.

The cohort included about 29 patients with locally advanced or metastatic urothelial carcinoma who were treated at Memorial Sloan Kettering on a trial protocol. Peripheral blood mononuclear cells were collected pretreatment and during treatment, with between 1 and 8 total time points per patient. The Qiagen DNeasy Blood extraction kit was used to purify genomic DNA from total PBMCs and from tumor samples. Collected pretreatment and during treatment, PBMCs were isolated and stored as previously described. Synthetic TCR analog templates were spiked into each PCR so that absolute template abundance could be estimated from read counts. TCRbeta CDR3 regions were amplified from genomic DNA with bias-controlled V and J gene primers using the immunoSEQ assay. Sequencing of rearranged TCRbeta segments was performed at approximately 20X coverage. From the authors' description of their analysis: Clustering was used to correct sequencing errors, and CDR3s were annotated against IMGT so that V, D and J genes could be assigned. Downstream analyses used only productive TCRbeta rearrangements, leaving out any out-of-frame or stop-codon sequences. Clonality was calculated as one minus the Shannon entropy normalized by the log of the number of unique productive sequences. Clones differing between time points or between blood and tumor were identified using Fisher's exact test with Benjamini-Hochberg correction, with an adjusted p below 0.01 applied as the threshold. The table was pulled from immuneACCESS by TCRdb, which kept in-frame rearrangements only. Such tables lose some clones; where checked, under half of the loss comes from unresolved V genes, and the rest has no known cause. That table furnishes V, J and clone size, whereas the DNA furnished D and trimming. The table for this sample lists approximately 79,000 clones; 87% of them were counted only once. Under 6% of the sample lies in the top ten.

This clonotype was sampled from a woman between 70 and 85 years old with urothelial cancer. The sequence joins TRBV10-3 to TRBJ2-7; 9 of the junction bases match TRBD1. The sample in question was PBMCs, obtained around atezolizumab (anti-PD-L1) treatment. The CDR3 here reads CAATGGQSAHEQYF. The nucleotides read TGTGCCGCGACAGGGGGACAATCGGCCCACGAGCAGTACTTC.